A selection of T cell receptor beta chains follows, all from one sample in a study of shared clonotypes between healthy human individuals. Only in-frame clones appear in the TCRdb table, and some are missing; sequencing was by immunoSEQ multiplex PCR. The sample carries about 2 million clones, approximately 94% recorded once. Specimen: naive CD8+ T cells sorted from blood. The receptors were gathered from a man younger than 30 in good health. Both conserved end residues are part of each CDR3. The D gene is left open where the match is weak.

J: TRBJ1-5; D: TRBD1; V: TRBV7-8; CDR3: CASSPQGGGNQPQHF; DNA: TGTGCCAGCAGCCCCCAGGGGGGGGGCAATCAGCCCCAGCATTTT
J: TRBJ1-1; D: TRBD1; V: TRBV7-9; CDR3: CASSLAGGVGEAFF; DNA: TGTGCCAGCAGCTTAGCAGGGGGCGTCGGTGAAGCTTTCTTT
J: TRBJ2-7; D: .; V: TRBV6-6; CDR3: CASSYARGAYEQYF; DNA: TGTGCCAGCAGTTACGCCAGGGGGGCCTACGAGCAGTACTTC
J: TRBJ2-3; D: TRBD2; V: TRBV9; CDR3: CASSVPRGGSGISTDTQYF; DNA: TGTGCCAGCAGCGTCCCCCGAGGGGGTAGCGGGATTTCCACAGATACGCAGTATTTT
J: TRBJ2-5; D: TRBD2; V: TRBV7-9; CDR3: CASSSISGRAGWQYF; DNA: TGTGCCAGCAGCTCTATCAGCGGGAGGGCCGGTTGGCAGTACTTC
J: TRBJ1-1; D: .; V: TRBV5-6; CDR3: CASNPERGMNTEAFF; DNA: TGTGCCAGCAACCCCGAGAGGGGTATGAACACTGAAGCTTTCTTT
J: TRBJ2-7; D: .; V: TRBV7-8; CDR3: CASSLDRNTYEQYF; DNA: TGTGCCAGCAGCTTAGACAGGAACACCTACGAGCAGTACTTC
J: TRBJ2-2; D: TRBD2; V: TRBV11-2; CDR3: CASSFRTSGSVVGELFF; DNA: TGTGCCAGCAGCTTCCGGACTAGCGGGAGCGTAGTCGGGGAGCTGTTTTTT
J: TRBJ2-1; D: .; V: TRBV28; CDR3: CASSLLGTPSYNEQFF; DNA: TGTGCCAGCAGTTTGTTGGGGACGCCTTCCTACAATGAGCAGTTCTTC
J: TRBJ1-1; D: .; V: TRBV6-4; CDR3: CASSSHAGANTEAFF; DNA: TGTGCCAGCAGTTCCCACGCGGGAGCGAACACTGAAGCTTTCTTT
J: TRBJ1-1; D: .; V: TRBV25-1; CDR3: CASSAVGHSTDTEAFF; DNA: TGTGCCAGCAGTGCAGTCGGACACTCGACGGACACTGAAGCTTTCTTT
J: TRBJ2-1; D: .; V: TRBV7-2; CDR3: CASSPDGGASGNEQFF; DNA: TGTGCCAGCAGCCCTGATGGGGGAGCCTCTGGCAATGAGCAGTTCTTC
J: TRBJ1-1; D: .; V: TRBV11-3; CDR3: CASSLRGAGTEAFF; DNA: TGTGCCAGCAGCTTACGGGGGGCAGGAACTGAAGCTTTCTTT